The clone carrying this TCR beta chain has a single count. This sample is part of a study of OX40 agonist ivuxolimab in advanced cancers. V was cut by 5 bases and J by 5 bases, with 22 bases left in between. This CDR3 has 16 amino acids. Germline V gives CDR1 SGHAT, CDR2 FQNNGV. Clones were read by immunoSEQ multiplex PCR, and TCRdb kept only the in-frame ones, dropping some. The data show some 55,000 clones, 65% to 85% seen once. The chain has TRBV11-2 and TRBJ2-7, with no clear D. Sequenced material: CD4+ or CD8+ T cells sorted from blood, taken in a trial of the OX40 agonist ivuxolimab. This clonotype was sampled from an adult with an advanced solid tumor such as melanoma, head and neck, liver or kidney cancer. CDR3 in DNA: TGTGCCAGCAGCCCGGGCGGACCCAGGCCCGCGCACGAGCAGTACTTC. Translated: CASSPGGPRPAHEQYF.